The present T cell receptor beta chain was sequenced within a study of shared clonotypes between healthy human individuals. Sequencing used immunoSEQ multiplex PCR; TCRdb keeps in-frame clones, though not all of them. The repertoire holds approximately 2.3 million clones, with over 90% as singletons. Only Caucasian adults living in Nashville, Tennessee made up the donor group. The sequence was collected from a man younger than 35 in good health. Some clones in this sample may be carry-over from other donors' samples. The specimen sequenced was naive CD4+ T cells from PBMCs. Subset given: CD45RA+ positively selected.

CDR3 sequence (DNA): TGTGCCAGCAGTCTACCCGCCGTGGGGGCGAACACCGGGGAGCTGTTTTTT. It specifies CASSLPAVGANTGELFF. The J gene is TRBJ2-2, the V gene TRBV11-3, with D perhaps assigned TRBD1 or TRBD2 (5 bases each). Germline V CDR1 and CDR2: SGHNT, YENEEA. This CDR3 is 17 amino acids long. V was cut by 6 bases and J by 0 bases, with 17 bases left in between.